This T cell receptor (beta chain) was sequenced for a study of blood T cells in healthy people across ages. A second PCR of 7 to 11 cycles used a sample-barcoded 5' primer and a J-beta primer mix. MiXCR, applied by TCRdb to the 5' RACE reads, yields one record per CDR3 protein. The sample includes about 1.5 million distinct CDR3 sequences, less than 45% of them seen just once. Study-wide results and caveats: Unsorted PBMCs prevented conclusive naive versus antigen-experienced comparison.

CDR1 is SGHRS, CDR2 YFSETQ, per germline. The V and J ends lost 3 bases and 10 bases, in that order; junction bases with no gene match: 11. The CDR3 sequence is 15 residues long. A word on this clonotype: Antigen specificity is unknown.

The rearrangement links TRBV5-1 to TRBJ2-1; 9 nucleotides line up with TRBD2. Source material: blood. The receptor comes from a woman aged 18-29 years in good health. CDR3 residues: CASSSPGLAYGEQFF. CDR3 DNA: TGCGCCAGCAGCTCGCCGGGACTAGCTTACGGAGAGCAGTTCTTC.